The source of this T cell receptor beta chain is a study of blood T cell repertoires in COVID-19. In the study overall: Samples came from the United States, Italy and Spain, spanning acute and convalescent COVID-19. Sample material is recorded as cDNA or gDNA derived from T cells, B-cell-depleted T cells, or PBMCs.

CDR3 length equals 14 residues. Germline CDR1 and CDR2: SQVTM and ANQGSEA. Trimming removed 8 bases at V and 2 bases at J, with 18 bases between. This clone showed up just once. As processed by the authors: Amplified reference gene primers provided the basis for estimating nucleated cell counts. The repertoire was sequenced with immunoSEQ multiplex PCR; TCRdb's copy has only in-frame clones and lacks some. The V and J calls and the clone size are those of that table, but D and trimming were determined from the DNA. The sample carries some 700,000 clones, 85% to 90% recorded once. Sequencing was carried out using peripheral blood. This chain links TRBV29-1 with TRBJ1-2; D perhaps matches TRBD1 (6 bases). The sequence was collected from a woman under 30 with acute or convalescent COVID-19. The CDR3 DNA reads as TGCAGCACCGTCTGGGCAGGGGACAACTATGGCTACACCTTC. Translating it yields CSTVWAGDNYGYTF.